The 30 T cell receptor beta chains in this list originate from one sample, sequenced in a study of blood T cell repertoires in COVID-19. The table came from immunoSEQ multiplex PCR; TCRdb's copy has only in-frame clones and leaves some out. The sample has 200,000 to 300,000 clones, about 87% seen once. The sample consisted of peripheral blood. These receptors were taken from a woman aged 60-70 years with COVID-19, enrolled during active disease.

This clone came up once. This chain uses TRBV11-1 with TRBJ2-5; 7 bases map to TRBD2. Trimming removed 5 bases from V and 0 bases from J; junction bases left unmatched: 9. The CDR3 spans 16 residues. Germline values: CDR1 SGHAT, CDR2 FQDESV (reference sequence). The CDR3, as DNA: TGTGCCAGCAGCCCTACGGGGAGGGCGTACCAAGAGACCCAGTACTTC. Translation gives CASSPTGRAYQETQYF.

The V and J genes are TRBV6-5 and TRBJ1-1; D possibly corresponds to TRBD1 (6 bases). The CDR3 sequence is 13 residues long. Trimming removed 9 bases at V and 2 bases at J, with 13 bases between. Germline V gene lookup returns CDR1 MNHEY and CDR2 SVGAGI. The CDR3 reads CASRETGNTEAFF. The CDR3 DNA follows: TGTGCCAGTAGGGAGACAGGAAACACTGAAGCTTTCTTT.

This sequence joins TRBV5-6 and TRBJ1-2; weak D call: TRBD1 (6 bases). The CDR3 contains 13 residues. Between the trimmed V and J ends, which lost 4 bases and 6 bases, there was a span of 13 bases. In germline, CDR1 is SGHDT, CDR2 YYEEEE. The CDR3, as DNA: TGTGCCAGCAGCCCTGGACAGAGGGATGGCTACACCTTC. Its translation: CASSPGQRDGYTF. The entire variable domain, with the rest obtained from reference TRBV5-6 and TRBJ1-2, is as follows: DAGVTQSPTHLIKTRGQQVTLRCSPKSGHDTVSWYQQALGQGPQFIFQYYEEEERQRGNFPDRFSGHQFPNYSSELNVNALLLGDSALYLCASSPGQRDGYTFGSGTRLTVV.

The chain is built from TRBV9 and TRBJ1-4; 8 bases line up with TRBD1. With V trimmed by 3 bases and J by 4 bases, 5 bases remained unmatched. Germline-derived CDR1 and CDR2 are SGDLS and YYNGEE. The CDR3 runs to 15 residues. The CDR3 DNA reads TGTGCCAGCAGCGCGGGGGACAGGCTTAATGAAAAACTGTTTTTT. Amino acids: CASSAGDRLNEKLFF.

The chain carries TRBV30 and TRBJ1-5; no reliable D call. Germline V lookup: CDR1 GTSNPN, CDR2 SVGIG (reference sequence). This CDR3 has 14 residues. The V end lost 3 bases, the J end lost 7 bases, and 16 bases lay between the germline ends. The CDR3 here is CAWSVTGGGQPQHF. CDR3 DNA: TGTGCCTGGAGCGTGACGGGAGGAGGGCAGCCCCAGCATTTT.

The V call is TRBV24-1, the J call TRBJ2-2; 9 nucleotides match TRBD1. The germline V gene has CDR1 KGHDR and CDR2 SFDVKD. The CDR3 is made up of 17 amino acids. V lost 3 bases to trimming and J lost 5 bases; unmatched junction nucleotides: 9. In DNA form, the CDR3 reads TGTGCCACCAGTGATCCGGGACAGGGTTGGAGGACCGGGGAGCTGTTTTTT. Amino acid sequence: CATSDPGQGWRTGELFF.

CDR3: CASSSPGQGSIYGYTF. CDR3 nucleotides: TGTGCCAGCAGTTCACCGGGACAGGGGTCGATCTATGGCTACACCTTC. J is TRBJ1-2 and V is TRBV28, with 10 bases fitting TRBD1. After removal of 4 bases from V and 4 bases from J, the junction contained 9 bases not matched to a gene. The CDR3 sequence is 16 residues long. CDR1 MDHEN and CDR2 SYDVKM come from the germline V gene.

The CDR3 bases are TGTGCCAGCAGTGAGGGACAGGGGGCTGCCTACGAGCAGTACTTC. Protein product: CASSEGQGAAYEQYF. The rearrangement links TRBV2 to TRBJ2-7, with TRBD1 matching over 12 bases. After removal of 3 bases from V and 2 bases from J, the junction contained 2 bases not matched to a gene. Germline CDR1 SNHLY, CDR2 FYNNEI. The CDR3 is 15 residues long. Filled out from reference TRBV2 and TRBJ2-7, the complete variable domain reads EPEVTQTPSHQVTQMGQEVILRCVPISNHLYFYWYRQILGQKVEFLVSFYNNEISEKSEIFDDQFSVERPDGSNFTLKIRSTKLEDSAMYFCASSEGQGAAYEQYFGPGTRLTVT.

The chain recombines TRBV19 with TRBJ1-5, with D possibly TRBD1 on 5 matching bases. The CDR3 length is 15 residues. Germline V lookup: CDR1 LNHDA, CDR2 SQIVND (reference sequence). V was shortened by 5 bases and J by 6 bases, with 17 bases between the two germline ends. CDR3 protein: CASSLQRDPSQPQHF. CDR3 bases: TGTGCCAGTAGTCTACAGCGGGACCCTTCTCAGCCCCAGCATTTT.

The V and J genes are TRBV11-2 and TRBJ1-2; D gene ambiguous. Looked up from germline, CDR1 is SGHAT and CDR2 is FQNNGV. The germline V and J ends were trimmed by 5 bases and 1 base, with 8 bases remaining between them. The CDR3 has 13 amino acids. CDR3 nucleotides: TGTGCCAGCAGCCCCCAGGATAACTATGGCTACACCTTC. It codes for CASSPQDNYGYTF. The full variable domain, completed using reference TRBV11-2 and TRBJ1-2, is EAGVAQSPRYKIIEKRQSVAFWCNPISGHATLYWYQQILGQGPKLLIQFQNNGVVDDSQLPKDRFSAERLKGVDSTLKIQPAKLEDSAVYLCASSPQDNYGYTFGSGTRLTVV.

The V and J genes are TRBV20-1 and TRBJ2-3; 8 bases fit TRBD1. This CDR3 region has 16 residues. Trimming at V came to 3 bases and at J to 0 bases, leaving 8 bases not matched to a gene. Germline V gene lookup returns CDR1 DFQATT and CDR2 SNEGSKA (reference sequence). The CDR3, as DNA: TGCAGTGCTAGTAGAGGTAGGGACAGGAGCACAGATACGCAGTATTTT. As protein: CSASRGRDRSTDTQYF.

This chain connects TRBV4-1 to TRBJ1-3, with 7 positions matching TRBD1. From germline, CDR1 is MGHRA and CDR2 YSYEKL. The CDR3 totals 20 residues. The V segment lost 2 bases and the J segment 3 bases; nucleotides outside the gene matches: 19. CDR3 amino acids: CASSQPAIGGNRLIGNTIYF. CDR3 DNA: TGCGCCAGCAGCCAACCGGCTATAGGGGGCAATCGGTTAATTGGAAACACCATATATTTT.

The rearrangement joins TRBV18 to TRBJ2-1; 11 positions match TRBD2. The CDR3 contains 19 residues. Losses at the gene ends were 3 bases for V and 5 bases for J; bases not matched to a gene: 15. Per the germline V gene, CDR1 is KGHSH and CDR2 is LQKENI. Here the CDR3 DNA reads TGTGCCAGCTCACCCCCGGGCCGGTTACTAGCGGGAGCAGACAATGAGCAGTTCTTC. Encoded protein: CASSPPGRLLAGADNEQFF.

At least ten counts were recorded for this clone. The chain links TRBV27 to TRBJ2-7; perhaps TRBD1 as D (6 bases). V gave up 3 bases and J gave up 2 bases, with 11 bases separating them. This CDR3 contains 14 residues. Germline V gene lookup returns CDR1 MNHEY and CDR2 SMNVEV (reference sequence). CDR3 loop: CASSFLDRPYEQYF. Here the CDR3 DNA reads TGTGCCAGCAGTTTCCTGGACAGACCCTACGAGCAGTACTTC.

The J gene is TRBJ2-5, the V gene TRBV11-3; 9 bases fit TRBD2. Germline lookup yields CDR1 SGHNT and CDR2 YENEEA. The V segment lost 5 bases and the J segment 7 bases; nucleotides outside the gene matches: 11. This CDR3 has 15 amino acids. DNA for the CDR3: TGTGCCAGCAGCCTAACTAGCGGGCCCGGGGGGACCCAGTACTTC. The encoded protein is CASSLTSGPGGTQYF.

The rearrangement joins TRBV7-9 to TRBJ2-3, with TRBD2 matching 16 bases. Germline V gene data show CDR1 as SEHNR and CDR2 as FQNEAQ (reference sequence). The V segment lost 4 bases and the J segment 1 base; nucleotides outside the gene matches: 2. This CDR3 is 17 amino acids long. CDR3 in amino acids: CASSWGLAGGGTDTQYF. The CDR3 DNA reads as TGTGCCAGCAGCTGGGGACTAGCGGGAGGGGGCACAGATACGCAGTATTTT. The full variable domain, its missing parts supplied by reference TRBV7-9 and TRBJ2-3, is DTGVSQNPRHKITKRGQNVTFRCDPISEHNRLYWYRQTLGQGPEFLTYFQNEAQLEKSRLLSDRFSAERPKGSFSTLEIQRTEQGDSAMYLCASSWGLAGGGTDTQYFGPGTRLTVL.

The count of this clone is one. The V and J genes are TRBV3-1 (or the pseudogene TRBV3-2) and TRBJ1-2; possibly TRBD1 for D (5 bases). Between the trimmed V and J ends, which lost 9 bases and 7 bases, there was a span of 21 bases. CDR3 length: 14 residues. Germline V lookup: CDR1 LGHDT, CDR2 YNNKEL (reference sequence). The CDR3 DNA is TGTGCCAGTCAAAGCCAACGGGGGTTTAGTGGCTACACCTTC. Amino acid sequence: CASQSQRGFSGYTF.

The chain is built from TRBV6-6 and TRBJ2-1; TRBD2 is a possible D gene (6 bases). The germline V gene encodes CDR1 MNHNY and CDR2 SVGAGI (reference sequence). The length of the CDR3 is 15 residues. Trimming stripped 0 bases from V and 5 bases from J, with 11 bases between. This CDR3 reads CASSYSEGSDNEQFF. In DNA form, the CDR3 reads TGTGCCAGCAGTTACTCGGAGGGATCCGACAATGAGCAGTTCTTC.

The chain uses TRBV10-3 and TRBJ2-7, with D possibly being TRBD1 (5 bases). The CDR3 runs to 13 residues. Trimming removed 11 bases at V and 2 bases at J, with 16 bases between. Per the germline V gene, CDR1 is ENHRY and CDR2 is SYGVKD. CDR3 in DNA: TGTGCCTCCAAGGACATCACTACCTACGAGCAGTACTTC. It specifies CASKDITTYEQYF.

CDR3 loop: CASSVEAGTGNTIYF. The CDR3 coding sequence is TGTGCCAGCAGCGTAGAGGCAGGGACTGGAAACACCATATATTTT. This chain uses TRBV9 with TRBJ1-3, with a tentative D call TRBD1 (5 bases). The CDR3 sequence is 15 residues long. The V end was cut by 0 bases, the J end by 2 bases, with 9 bases between. CDR1 and CDR2 from the germline V gene are SGDLS and YYNGEE.

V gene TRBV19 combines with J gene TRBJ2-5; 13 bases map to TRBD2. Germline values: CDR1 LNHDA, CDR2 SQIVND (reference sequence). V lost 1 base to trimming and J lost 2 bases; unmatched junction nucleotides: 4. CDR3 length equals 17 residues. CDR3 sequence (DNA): TGTGCCAGTAGTATAGGGGGACTAGCGGGAAAACAAGAGACCCAGTACTTC. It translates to CASSIGGLAGKQETQYF. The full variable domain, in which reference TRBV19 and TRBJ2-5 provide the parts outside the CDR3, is DGGITQSPKYLFRKEGQNVTLSCEQNLNHDAMYWYRQDPGQGLRLIYYSQIVNDFQKGDIAEGYSVSREKKESFPLTVTSAQKNPTAFYLCASSIGGLAGKQETQYFGPGTRLLVL.

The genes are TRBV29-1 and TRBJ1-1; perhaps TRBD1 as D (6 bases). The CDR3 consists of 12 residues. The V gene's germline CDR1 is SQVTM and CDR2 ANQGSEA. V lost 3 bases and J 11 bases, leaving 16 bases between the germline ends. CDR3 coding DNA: TGCAGCGTTGAGGAGGCAACAGGGTCCGCTTTCTTT. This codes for CSVEEATGSAFF.

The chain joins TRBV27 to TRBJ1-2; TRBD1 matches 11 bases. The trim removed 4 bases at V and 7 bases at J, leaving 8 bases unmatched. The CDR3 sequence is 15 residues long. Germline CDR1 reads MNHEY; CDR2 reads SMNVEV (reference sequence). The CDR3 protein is CASSWGTGGPGGYTF. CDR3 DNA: TGTGCCAGCAGTTGGGGGACAGGGGGACCAGGTGGCTACACCTTC.

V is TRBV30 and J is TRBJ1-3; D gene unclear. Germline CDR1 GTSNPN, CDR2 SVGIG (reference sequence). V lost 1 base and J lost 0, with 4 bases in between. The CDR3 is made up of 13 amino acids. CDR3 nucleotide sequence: TGTGCCTGGAGTGATAGCTCTGGAAACACCATATATTTT. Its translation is CAWSDSSGNTIYF. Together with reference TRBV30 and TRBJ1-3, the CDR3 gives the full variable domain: SQTIHQWPATLVQPVGSPLSLECTVEGTSNPNLYWYRQAAGRGLQLLFYSVGIGQISSEVPQNLSASRPQDRQFILSSKKLLLSDSGFYLCAWSDSSGNTIYFGEGSWLTVV.

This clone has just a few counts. In DNA, the CDR3 is TGTGCCAGCAGCCAAGTCACGGACACCTCTAATGAAAAACTGTTTTTT. Amino acid sequence: CASSQVTDTSNEKLFF. The chain carries TRBV4-2 and TRBJ1-4, with D maybe TRBD1 (5 bases). CDR3 size: 16 residues. Germline CDR1 and CDR2: LGHNA and YNFKEQ. V lost 1 base to trimming and J lost 3 bases, with 12 bases between them.

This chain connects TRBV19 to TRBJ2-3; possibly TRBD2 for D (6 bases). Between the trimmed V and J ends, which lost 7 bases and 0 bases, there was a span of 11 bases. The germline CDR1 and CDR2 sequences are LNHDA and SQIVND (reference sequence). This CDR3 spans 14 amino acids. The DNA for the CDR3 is TGTGCCAGTATGCCGGGGACTAGCACAGATACGCAGTATTTT. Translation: CASMPGTSTDTQYF.

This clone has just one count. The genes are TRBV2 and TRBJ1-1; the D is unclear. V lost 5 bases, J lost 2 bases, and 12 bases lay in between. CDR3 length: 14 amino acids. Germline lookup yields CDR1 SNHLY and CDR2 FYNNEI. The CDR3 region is CASSPVRGNTEAFF. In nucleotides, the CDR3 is TGTGCCAGCAGTCCGGTCCGGGGAAACACTGAAGCTTTCTTT.

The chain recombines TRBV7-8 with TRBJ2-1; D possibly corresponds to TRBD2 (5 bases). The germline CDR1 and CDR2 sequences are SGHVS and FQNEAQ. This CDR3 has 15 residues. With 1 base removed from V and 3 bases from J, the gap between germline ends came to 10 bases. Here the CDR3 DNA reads TGTGCCAGCAGCTTAGTTATCGACTACTACAATGAGCAGTTCTTC. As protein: CASSLVIDYYNEQFF.

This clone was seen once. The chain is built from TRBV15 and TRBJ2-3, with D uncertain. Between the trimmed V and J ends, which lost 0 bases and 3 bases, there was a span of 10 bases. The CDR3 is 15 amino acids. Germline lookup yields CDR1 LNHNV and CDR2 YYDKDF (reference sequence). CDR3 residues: CATSRDRARTDTQYF. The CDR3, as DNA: TGTGCCACCAGCAGAGATCGCGCGAGAACAGATACGCAGTATTTT.

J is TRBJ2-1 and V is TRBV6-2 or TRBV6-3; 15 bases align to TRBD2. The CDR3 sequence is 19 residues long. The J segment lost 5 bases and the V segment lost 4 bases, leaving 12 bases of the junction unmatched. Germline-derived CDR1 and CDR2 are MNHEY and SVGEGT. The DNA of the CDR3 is TGTGCCAGCAGTTGGAGGACTAGCGGGAGGGCCAGGGAAAACAATGAGCAGTTCTTC. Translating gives CASSWRTSGRARENNEQFF.